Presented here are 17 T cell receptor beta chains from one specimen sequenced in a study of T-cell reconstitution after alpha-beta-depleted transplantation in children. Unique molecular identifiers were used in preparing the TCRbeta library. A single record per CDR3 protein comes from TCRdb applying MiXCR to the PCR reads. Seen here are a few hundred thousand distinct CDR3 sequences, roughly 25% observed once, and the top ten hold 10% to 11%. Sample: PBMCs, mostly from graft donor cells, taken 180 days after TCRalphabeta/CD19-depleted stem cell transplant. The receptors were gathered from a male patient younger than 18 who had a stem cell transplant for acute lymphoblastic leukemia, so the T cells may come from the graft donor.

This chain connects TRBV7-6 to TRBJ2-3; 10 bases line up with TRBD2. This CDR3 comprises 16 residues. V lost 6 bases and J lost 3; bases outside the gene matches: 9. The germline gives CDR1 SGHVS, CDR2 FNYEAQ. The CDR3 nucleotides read TGTGCCAGCAGTATTACCGGGACTAGCGTTACAGATACGCAGTATTTT. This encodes CASSITGTSVTDTQYF. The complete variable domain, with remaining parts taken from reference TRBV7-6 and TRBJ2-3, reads GAGVSQSPRYKVTKRGQDVALRCDPISGHVSLYWYRQALGQGPEFLTYFNYEAQQDKSGLPNDRFSAERPEGSISTLTIQRTEQRDSAMYRCASSITGTSVTDTQYFGPGTRLTVL.

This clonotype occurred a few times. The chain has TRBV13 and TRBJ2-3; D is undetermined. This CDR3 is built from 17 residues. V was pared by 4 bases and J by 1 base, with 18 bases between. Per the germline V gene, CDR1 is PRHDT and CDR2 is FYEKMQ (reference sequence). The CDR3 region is CASSSSFYPIGTDTQYF. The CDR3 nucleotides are TGTGCCAGCAGCTCCTCTTTTTATCCGATCGGCACAGATACGCAGTATTTT.

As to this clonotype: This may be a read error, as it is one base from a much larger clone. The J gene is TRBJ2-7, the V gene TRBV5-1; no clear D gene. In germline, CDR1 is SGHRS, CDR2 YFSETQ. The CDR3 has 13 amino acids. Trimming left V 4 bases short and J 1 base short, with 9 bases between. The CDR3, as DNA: TGCGCCAGCAGCCCAGCGTATTCCTACGAGCAGTACTTC. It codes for CASSPAYSYEQYF.

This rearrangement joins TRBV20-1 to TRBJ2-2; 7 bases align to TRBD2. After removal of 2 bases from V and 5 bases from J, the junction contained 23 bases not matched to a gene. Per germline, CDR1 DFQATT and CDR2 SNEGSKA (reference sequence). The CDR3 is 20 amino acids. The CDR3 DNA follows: TGCAGTGCTAGAAACGCACTAGCGTACGTGCCTGATCTGTTTACCGGGGAGCTGTTTTTT. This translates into CSARNALAYVPDLFTGELFF.

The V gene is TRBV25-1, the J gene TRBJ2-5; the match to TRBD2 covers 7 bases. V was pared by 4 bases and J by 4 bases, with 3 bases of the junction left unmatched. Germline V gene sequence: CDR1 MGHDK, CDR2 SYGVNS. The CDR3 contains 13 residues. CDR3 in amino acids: CASSGGGIETQYF. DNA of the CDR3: TGTGCCAGCAGTGGGGGGGGGATAGAGACCCAGTACTTC.

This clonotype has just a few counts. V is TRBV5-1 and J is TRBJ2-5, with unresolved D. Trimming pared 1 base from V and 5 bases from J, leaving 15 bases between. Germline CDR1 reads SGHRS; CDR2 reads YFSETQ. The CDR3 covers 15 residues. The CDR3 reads CASSLSVPLRETQYF. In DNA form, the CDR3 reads TGCGCCAGCAGCTTGAGTGTCCCCTTGCGGGAGACCCAGTACTTC.

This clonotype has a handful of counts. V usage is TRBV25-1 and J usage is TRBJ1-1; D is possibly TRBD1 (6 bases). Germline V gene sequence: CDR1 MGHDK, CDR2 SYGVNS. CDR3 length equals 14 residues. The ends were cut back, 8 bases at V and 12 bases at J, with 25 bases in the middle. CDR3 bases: TGTGCCAGCCGTACAGGGATTGCGGGAAGTACAACTTTCTTT. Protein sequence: CASRTGIAGSTTFF.

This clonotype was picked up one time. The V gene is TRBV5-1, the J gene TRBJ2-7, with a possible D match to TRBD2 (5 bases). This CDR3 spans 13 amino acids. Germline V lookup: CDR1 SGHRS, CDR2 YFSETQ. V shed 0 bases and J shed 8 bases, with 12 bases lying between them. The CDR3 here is CASSLAERAQQYF. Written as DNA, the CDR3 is TGCGCCAGCAGCTTGGCCGAGAGGGCGCAGCAGTACTTC.

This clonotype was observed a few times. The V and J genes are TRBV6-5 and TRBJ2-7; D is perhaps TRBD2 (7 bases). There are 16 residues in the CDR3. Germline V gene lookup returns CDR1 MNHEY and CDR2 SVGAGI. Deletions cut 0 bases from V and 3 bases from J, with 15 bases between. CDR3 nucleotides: TGTGCCAGCAGTTACTCGGTACAGGGAGGGGTCTACGAGCAGTACTTC. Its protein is CASSYSVQGGVYEQYF.

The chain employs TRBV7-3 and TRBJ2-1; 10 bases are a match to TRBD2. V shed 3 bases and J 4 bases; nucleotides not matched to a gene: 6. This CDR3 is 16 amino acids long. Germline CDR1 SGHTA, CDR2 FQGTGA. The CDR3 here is CASSLSSGRVYNEQFF. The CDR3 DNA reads TGTGCCAGCAGCTTGTCTAGCGGGAGAGTGTACAATGAGCAGTTCTTC.

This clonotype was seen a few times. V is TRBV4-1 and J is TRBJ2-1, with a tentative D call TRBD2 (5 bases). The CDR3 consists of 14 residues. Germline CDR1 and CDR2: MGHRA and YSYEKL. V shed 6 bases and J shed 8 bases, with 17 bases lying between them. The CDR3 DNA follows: TGCGCCAGCAGGTCCTTAGCGTCCCGCTATGAGCAGTTCTTC. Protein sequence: CASRSLASRYEQFF.

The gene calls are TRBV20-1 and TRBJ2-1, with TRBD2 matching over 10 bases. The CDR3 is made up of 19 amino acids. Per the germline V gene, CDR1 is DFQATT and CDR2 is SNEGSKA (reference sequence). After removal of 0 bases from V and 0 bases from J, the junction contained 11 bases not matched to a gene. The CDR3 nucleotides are TGCAGTGCTAGAGATAGGGGACTAGCGACTTCCAGCTCCTACAATGAGCAGTTCTTC. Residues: CSARDRGLATSSSYNEQFF.

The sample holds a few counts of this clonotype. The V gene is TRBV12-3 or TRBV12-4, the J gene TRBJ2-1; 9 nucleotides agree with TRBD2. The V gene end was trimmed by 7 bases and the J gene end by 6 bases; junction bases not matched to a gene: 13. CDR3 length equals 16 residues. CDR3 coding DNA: TGTGCCAGCAAGGGGAAAGGAGCGGGAGGCCCCAATGAGCAGTTCTTC. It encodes CASKGKGAGGPNEQFF.

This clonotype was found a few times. The DNA for the CDR3 is TGCAGTGCTAGTCGCCCAGGGGAAAAACTGTTTTTT. Translated, it gives CSASRPGEKLFF. The chain is built from TRBV20-1 and TRBJ1-4, with a weak D call TRBD1 (5 bases). The CDR3 consists of 12 residues. Germline CDR1 DFQATT, CDR2 SNEGSKA (reference sequence). Trimming took off 3 bases at V and 8 bases at J, with 10 bases between the two ends.

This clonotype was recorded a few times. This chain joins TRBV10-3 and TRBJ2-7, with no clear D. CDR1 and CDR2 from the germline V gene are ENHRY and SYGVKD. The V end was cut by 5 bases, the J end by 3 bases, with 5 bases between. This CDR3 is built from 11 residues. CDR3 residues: CAISTVYEQYF. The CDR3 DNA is TGTGCCATCAGTACCGTCTACGAGCAGTACTTC.

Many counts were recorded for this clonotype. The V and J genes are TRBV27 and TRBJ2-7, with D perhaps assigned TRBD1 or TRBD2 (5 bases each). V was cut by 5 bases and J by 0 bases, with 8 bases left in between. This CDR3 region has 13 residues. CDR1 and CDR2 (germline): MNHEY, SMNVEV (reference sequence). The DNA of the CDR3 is TGTGCCAGCAGTAGGGACGGCTCCTACGAGCAGTACTTC. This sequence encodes CASSRDGSYEQYF.

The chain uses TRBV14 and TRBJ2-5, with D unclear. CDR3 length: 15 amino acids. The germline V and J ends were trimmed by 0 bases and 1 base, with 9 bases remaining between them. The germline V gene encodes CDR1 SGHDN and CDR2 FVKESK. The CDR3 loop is CASSQEAVGQETQYF. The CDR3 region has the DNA TGTGCCAGCAGCCAAGAGGCAGTGGGCCAAGAGACCCAGTACTTC.